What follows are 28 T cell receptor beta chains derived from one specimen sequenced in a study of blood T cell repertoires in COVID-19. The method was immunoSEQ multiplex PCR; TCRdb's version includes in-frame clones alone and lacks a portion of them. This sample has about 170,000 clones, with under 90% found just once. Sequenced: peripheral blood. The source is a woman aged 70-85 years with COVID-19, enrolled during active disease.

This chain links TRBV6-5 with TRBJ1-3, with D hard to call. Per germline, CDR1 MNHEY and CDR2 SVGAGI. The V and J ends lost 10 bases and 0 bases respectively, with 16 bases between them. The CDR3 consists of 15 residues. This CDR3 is CATGGQAFSGNTIYF. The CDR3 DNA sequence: TGTGCCACGGGAGGGCAGGCCTTCTCTGGAAACACCATATATTTT.

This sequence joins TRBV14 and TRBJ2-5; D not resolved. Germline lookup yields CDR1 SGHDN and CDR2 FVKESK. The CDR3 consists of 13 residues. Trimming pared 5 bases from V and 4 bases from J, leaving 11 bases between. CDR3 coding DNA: TGTGCCAGCAGCGAGAATTATCGAGAGACCCAGTACTTC. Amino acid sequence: CASSENYRETQYF.

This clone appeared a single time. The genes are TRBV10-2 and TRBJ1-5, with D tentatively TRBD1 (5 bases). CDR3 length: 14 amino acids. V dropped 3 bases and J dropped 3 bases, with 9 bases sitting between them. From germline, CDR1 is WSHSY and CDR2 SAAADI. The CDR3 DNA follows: TGCGCCAGCAGTGAAGGCAGGGACAATCAGCCCCAGCATTTT. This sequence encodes CASSEGRDNQPQHF.

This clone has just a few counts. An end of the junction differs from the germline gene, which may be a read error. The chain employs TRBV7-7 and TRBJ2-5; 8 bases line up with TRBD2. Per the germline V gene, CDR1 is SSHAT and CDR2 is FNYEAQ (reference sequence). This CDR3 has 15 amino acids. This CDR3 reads CASSALAGAQETQYF. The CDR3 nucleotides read TGTGCTAGCAGTGCCCTAGCGGGTGCCCAAGAGACCCAGTACTTC.

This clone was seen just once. DNA for the CDR3: TGTGCCAGCAAGTCCCTTCTGGGGCCAGACGAGCAGTACGTC. Translating it yields CASKSLLGPDEQYV. This chain connects TRBV28 to TRBJ2-7, with D possibly TRBD1 on 5 matching bases. The CDR3 covers 14 residues. The V end was cut by 7 bases, the J end by 5 bases, with 18 bases between. The germline V gene has CDR1 MDHEN and CDR2 SYDVKM.

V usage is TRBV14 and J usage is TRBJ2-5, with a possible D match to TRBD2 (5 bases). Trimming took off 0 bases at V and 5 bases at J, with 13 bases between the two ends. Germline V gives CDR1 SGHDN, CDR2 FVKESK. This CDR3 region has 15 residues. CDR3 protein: CASSQDRRQRETQYF. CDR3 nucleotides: TGTGCCAGCAGCCAAGATCGGCGGCAGCGGGAGACCCAGTACTTC.

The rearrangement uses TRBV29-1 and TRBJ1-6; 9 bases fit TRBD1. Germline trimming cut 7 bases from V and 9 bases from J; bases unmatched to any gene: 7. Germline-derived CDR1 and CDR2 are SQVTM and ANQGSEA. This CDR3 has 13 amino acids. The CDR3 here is CSACEGQGSPLHF. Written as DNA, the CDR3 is TGCAGCGCATGTGAGGGACAGGGTTCACCCCTCCACTTT.

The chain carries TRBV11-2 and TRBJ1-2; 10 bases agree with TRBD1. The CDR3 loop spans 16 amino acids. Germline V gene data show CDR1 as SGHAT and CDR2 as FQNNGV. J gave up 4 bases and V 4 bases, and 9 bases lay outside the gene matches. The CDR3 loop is CASSYGRQGAGYGYTF. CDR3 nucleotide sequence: TGTGCCAGCAGCTACGGCCGACAGGGGGCCGGCTATGGCTACACCTTC.

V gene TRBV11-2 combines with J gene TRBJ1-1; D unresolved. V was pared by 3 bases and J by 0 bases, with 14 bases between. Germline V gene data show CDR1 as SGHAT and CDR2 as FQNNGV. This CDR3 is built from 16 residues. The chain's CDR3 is CASSFGAYSMNTEAFF. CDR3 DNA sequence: TGTGCCAGCAGCTTCGGTGCTTACTCCATGAACACTGAAGCTTTCTTT.

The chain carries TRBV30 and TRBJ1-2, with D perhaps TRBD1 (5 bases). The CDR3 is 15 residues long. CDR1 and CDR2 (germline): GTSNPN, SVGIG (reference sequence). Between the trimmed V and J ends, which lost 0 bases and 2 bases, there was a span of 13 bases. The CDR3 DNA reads TGTGCCTGGAGTGTAAGCCAAGCAGGGAACTATGGCTACACCTTC. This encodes CAWSVSQAGNYGYTF.

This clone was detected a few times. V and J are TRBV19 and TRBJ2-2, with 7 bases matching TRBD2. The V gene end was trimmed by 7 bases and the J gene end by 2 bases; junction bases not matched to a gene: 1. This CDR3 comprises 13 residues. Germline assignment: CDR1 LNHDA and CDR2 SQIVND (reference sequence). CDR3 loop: CASTGGNTGELFF. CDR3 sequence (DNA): TGTGCCAGTACGGGAGGTAACACCGGGGAGCTGTTTTTT.

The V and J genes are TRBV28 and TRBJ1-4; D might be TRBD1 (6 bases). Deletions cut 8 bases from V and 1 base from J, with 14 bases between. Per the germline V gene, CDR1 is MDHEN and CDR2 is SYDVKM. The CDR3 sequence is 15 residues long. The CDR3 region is CASSVQGITNEKLFF. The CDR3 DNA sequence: TGTGCCAGCTCGGTTCAGGGGATAACTAATGAAAAACTGTTTTTT.

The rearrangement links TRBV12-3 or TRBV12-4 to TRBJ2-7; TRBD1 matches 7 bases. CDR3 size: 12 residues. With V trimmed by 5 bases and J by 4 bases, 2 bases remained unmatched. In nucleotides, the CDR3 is TGTGCCAGCAGTCTACAGGGGTACGAGCAGTACTTC. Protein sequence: CASSLQGYEQYF.

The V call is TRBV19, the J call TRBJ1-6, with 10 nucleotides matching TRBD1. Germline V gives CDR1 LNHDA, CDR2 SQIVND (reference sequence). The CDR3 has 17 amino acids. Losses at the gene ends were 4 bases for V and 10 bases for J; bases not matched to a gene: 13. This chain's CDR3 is CASSRRTGTGESSPLHF. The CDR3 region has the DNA TGTGCCAGTAGTAGACGAACCGGGACAGGGGAAAGCTCACCCCTCCACTTT. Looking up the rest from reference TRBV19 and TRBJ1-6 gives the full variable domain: DGGITQSPKYLFRKEGQNVTLSCEQNLNHDAMYWYRQDPGQGLRLIYYSQIVNDFQKGDIAEGYSVSREKKESFPLTVTSAQKNPTAFYLCASSRRTGTGESSPLHFGNGTRLTVT.

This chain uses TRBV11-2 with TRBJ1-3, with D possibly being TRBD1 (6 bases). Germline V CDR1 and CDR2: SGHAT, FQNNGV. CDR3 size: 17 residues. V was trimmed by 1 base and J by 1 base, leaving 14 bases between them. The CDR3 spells CASSLGARTVSGNTIYF. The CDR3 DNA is TGTGCCAGCAGCTTAGGGGCCCGGACAGTTTCTGGAAACACCATATATTTT.

CDR3 loop: CASSSRQGRNTEAFF. The DNA of the CDR3 is TGTGCCAGTAGTAGTCGACAGGGTCGGAACACTGAAGCTTTCTTT. The V call is TRBV19, the J call TRBJ1-1, with 7 bases aligning to TRBD1. With V trimmed by 4 bases and J by 1 base, 6 bases remained unmatched. The CDR3 has 15 residues. Looked up from germline, CDR1 is LNHDA and CDR2 is SQIVND (reference sequence).

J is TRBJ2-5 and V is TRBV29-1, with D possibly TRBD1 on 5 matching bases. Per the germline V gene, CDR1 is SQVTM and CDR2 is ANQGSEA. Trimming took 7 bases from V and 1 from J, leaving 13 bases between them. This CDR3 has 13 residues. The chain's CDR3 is CSAPQGSQETQYF. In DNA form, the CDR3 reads TGCAGCGCACCCCAGGGAAGCCAAGAGACCCAGTACTTC.

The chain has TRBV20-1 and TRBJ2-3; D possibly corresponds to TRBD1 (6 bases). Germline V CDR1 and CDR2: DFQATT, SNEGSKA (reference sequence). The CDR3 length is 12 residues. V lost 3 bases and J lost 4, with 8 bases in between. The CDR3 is CSASQGPDTQYF. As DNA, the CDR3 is TGCAGTGCTAGTCAGGGGCCAGATACGCAGTATTTT.

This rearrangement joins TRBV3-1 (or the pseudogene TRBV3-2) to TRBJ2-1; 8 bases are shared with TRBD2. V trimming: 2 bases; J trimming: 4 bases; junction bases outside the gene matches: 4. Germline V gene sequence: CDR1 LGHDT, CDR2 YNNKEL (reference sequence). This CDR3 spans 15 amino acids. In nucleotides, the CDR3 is TGTGCCAGCAGCCAATTAGCGGGGCGATACAATGAGCAGTTCTTC. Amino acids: CASSQLAGRYNEQFF.

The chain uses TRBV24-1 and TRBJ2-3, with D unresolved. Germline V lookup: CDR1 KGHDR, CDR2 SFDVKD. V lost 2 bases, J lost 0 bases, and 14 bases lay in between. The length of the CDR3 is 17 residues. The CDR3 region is CATSDSLGPPSTDTQYF. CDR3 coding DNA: TGTGCCACCAGTGATTCCCTTGGCCCGCCTAGCACAGATACGCAGTATTTT.

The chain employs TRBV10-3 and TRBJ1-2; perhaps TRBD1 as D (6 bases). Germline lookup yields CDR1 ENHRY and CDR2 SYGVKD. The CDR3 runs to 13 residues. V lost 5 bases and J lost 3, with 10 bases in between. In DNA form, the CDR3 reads TGTGCCATCAGTTCACAGGGCGACTATGGCTACACCTTC. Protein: CAISSQGDYGYTF.

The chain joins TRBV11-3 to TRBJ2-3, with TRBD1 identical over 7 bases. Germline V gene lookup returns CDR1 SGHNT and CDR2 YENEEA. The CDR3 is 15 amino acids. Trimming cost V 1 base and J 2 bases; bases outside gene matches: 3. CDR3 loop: CASSLGEGATDTQYF. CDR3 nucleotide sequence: TGTGCCAGCAGCTTAGGAGAGGGGGCCACAGATACGCAGTATTTT.

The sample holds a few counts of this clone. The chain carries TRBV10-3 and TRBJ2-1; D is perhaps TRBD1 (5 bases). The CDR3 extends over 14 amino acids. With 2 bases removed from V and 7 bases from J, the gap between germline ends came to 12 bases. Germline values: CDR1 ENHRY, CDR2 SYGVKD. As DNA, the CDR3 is TGTGCCATCAGTGAGAGGGGCGCGAGGAATGAGCAGTTCTTC. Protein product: CAISERGARNEQFF.

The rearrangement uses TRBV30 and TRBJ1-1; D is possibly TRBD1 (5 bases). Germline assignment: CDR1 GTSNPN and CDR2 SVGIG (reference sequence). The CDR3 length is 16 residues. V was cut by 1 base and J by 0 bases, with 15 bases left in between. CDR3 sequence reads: CAWSAGTGLMNTEAFF. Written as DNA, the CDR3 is TGTGCCTGGAGTGCGGGTACAGGTCTCATGAACACTGAAGCTTTCTTT.

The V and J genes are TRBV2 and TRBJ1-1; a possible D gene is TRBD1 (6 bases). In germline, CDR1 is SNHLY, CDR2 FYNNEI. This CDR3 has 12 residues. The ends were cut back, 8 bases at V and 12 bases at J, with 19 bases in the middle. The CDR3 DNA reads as TGTGCCAGCCAAAAGGAAGCCCAGGGGTCTTTCTTT. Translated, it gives CASQKEAQGSFF.

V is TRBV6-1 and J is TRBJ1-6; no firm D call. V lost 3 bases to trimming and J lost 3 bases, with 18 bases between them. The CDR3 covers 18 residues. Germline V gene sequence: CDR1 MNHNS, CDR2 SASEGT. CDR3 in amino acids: CASSEPGGGKNYNSPLHF. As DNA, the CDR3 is TGTGCCAGCAGTGAGCCTGGCGGAGGGAAGAACTATAATTCACCCCTCCACTTT.

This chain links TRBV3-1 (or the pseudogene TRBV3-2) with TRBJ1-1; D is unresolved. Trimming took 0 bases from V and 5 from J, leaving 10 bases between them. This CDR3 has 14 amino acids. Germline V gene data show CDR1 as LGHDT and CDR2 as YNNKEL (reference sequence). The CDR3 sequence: CASSQDTVWTEAFF. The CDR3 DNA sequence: TGTGCCAGCAGCCAAGACACGGTTTGGACTGAAGCTTTCTTT.

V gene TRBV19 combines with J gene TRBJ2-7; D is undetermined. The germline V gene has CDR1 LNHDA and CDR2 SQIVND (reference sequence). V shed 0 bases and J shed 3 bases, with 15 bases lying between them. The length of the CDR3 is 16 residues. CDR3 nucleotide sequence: TGTGCCAGTAGTATAGATCCAGATCGAGGCCGCTACGAGCAGTACTTC. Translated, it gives CASSIDPDRGRYEQYF. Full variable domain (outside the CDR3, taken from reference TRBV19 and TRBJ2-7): DGGITQSPKYLFRKEGQNVTLSCEQNLNHDAMYWYRQDPGQGLRLIYYSQIVNDFQKGDIAEGYSVSREKKESFPLTVTSAQKNPTAFYLCASSIDPDRGRYEQYFGPGTRLTVT.